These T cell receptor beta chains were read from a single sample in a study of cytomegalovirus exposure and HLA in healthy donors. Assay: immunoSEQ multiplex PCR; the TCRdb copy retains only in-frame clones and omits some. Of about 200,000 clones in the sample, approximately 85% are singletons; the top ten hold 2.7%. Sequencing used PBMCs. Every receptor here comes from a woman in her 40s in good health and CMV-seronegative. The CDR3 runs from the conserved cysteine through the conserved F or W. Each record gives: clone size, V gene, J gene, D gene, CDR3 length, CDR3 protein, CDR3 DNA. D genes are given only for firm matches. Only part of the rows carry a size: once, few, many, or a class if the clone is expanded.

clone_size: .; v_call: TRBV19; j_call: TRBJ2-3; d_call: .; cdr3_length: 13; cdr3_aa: CASSIAFTDTQYF; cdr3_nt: TGTGCCAGTAGTATCGCGTTCACAGATACGCAGTATTTT
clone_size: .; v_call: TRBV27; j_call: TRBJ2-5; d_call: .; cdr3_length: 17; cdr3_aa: CASSSPTRSGTQETQYF; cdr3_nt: TGTGCCAGCAGTTCTCCGACTAGATCGGGTACGCAAGAGACCCAGTACTTC
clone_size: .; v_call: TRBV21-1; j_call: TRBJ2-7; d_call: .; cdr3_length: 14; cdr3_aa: CASSTGESQYEQYF; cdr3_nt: TGTGCCAGCAGCACAGGGGAATCCCAATACGAGCAGTACTTC
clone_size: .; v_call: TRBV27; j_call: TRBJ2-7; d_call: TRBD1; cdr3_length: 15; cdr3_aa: CASSISGTGAYEQYF; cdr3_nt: TGTGCCAGCAGTATATCCGGGACAGGAGCCTACGAGCAGTACTTC
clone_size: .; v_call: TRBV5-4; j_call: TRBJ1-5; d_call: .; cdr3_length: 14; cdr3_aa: CASSRAGDNQPQHF; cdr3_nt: TGTGCCAGCAGCCGGGCGGGGGACAATCAGCCCCAGCATTTT
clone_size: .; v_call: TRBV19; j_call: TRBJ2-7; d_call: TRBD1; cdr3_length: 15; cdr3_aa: CASSTGTGGPYEQYF; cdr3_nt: TGTGCCAGTAGTACCGGGACAGGGGGCCCCTACGAGCAGTACTTC
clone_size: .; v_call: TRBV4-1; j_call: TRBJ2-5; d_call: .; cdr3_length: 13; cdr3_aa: CASSQVAGETQYF; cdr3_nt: TGCGCCAGCAGCCAAGTGGCGGGAGAGACCCAGTACTTC
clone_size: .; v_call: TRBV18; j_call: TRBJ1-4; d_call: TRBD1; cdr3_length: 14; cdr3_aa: CASSNLGRGEKLFF; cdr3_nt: TGTGCCAGCTCAAACCTCGGCAGGGGGGAAAAACTGTTTTTT
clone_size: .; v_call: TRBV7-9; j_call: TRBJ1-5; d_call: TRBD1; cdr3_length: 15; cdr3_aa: CASSLVAGGVGPQHF; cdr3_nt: TGTGCCAGCAGCTTAGTGGCAGGGGGCGTTGGGCCCCAGCATTTT
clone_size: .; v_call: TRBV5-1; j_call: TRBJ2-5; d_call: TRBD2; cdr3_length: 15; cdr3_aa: CASTRTSSYQETQYF; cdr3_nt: TGCGCCAGCACCAGGACTAGTTCTTATCAAGAGACCCAGTACTTC
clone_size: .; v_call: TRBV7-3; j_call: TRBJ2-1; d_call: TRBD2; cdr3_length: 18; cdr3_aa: CASSLGPASGSSYNEQFF; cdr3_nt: TGTGCCAGCAGCTTAGGTCCAGCTAGCGGATCCTCCTACAATGAGCAGTTCTTC
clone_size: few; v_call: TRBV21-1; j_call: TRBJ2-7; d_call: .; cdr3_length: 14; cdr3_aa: CASSSQQGAHEQYF; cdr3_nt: TGTGCCAGCAGCTCGCAACAGGGGGCCCACGAGCAGTACTTC
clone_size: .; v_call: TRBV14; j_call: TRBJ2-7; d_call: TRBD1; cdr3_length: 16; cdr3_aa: CASSQVLRTGTYEQYF; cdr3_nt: TGTGCCAGCAGCCAAGTTCTCCGGACAGGGACCTACGAGCAGTACTTC
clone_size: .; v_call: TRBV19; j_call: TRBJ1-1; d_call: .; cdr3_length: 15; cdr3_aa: CASSIEGGWATEAFF; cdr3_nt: TGTGCCAGTAGTATAGAGGGAGGGTGGGCCACTGAAGCTTTCTTT
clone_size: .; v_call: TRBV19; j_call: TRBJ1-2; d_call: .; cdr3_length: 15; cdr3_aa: CASSPTDSQNYGYTF; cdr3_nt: TGTGCCAGTAGCCCGACAGATTCTCAGAACTATGGCTACACCTTC